Listed here are 14 T cell receptor beta chains from one sample, sequenced in a study of tissue T cells after allogeneic stem cell transplantation. Documented time point: mouse harvest day 7 after allogeneic transplant. The graft held 10^6 splenic CD5+ T cells and 10^7 T-cell-depleted bone marrow cells. Sequencing used immunoSEQ multiplex PCR; TCRdb keeps in-frame clones, though not all of them. The sample contains a few thousand clones, approximately 50% of which appear only once. The sample taken for sequencing was gut tissue. These receptors were taken from a female BALB/c mouse given C57BL/6 T cells with graft-versus-host disease after an allogeneic hematopoietic cell transplant.

In its sample, this clone was seen once. The genes are named according to mouse. The read ends 1 residue early relative to the CDR3; the germline J gene fills the gap. The gene calls are TRBV5 and TRBJ2-5, with 7 bases that match TRBD1. This CDR3 spans 15 amino acids. J was trimmed by 3 bases and V by 2 bases; bases with no gene match: 5. CDR1 is LGHNA, CDR2 YNLKQL, per germline (reference sequence). The CDR3 loop reads CASSQNRGDQDTQYF. Partial CDR3 DNA: TGTGCCAGCAGCCAAAACAGGGGAGATCAAGACACCCAGTAC.

This clone appeared a few times. Germline and genes here are mouse. The read falls 1 residue short of the CDR3 end, and the missing part is taken from the germline J gene. The sample carries other DNA sequences with the same CDR3. The chain is built from TRBV26 and TRBJ2-7; 11 bases match TRBD2. Looked up from germline, CDR1 is KGHPV and CDR2 is FQNQEV (reference sequence). J gave up 4 bases and V 4 bases, and 0 bases lay outside the gene matches. The CDR3 spans 13 residues. The CDR3: CASSRDWGYEQYF. CDR3 DNA (partial): TGTGCCAGCAGTCGGGACTGGGGGTATGAACAGTAC.

Concerning this clone: These gene names are mouse names. With the read ending 1 residue before the CDR3 end, the germline J gene is used to fill in that end. This chain uses TRBV26 with TRBJ1-6; no reliable D call. TRBJ1-6 is reported as an ORF; its role is uncertain. Germline CDR1 is KGHPV and CDR2 is FQNQEV (reference sequence). The V gene lost 4 bases and the J gene lost 5 bases, with 3 bases spanning the gap. The CDR3 consists of 12 residues. CDR3 sequence: CASSQDNSPLYF. The CDR3 bases that were read are TGTGCCAGCAGTCAGGATAATTCGCCCCTCTAC.

In regard to this clone: These gene names are mouse names. The CDR3 end is not reached by the read, which stops 1 residue before it; the germline J gene fills it in. This chain connects TRBV12-1 to TRBJ2-1; no clear D gene. Germline CDR1 SGHSN, CDR2 HYEKVE. This CDR3 spans 15 amino acids. Trimming pared 0 bases from V and 1 base from J, leaving 9 bases between. The chain's CDR3 is CASSLDPGNYAEQFF. CDR3 DNA (partial): TGTGCCAGCTCTCTCGATCCGGGAAACTATGCTGAGCAGTTC.

Notes on this clone: These gene names are mouse names. The read finishes 1 residue shy of the CDR3 end, and the germline J gene is used to complete it. This chain uses TRBV19 with TRBJ2-5, with TRBD2 matching 10 bases. Germline-derived CDR1 and CDR2 are FNHDT and SITEND (reference sequence). After removal of 1 base from V and 6 bases from J, the junction contained 2 bases not matched to a gene. This CDR3 spans 14 amino acids. Partial CDR3 DNA: TGTGCCAGCAGTATACAGGACTGGGGGGACACCCAGTAC. Its translation: CASSIQDWGDTQY. The whole CDR3 is CASSIQDWGDTQYF.

Only a few counts were recorded for this clone. Mouse gene names apply. The read ends 1 residue shy of where the CDR3 ends; the end is completed using the germline J gene. The rearrangement joins TRBV23 to TRBJ1-5; TRBD1 reflects the table's D call only, with no check against the DNA. The germline V gene encodes CDR1 KGHTA and CDR2 FQNQQP. The CDR3 sequence is 17 residues long. CDR3 sequence: CSSSQSMRTGNNQAPLF. The covered CDR3 bases are TGCTCCAGCAGTCAATCGATGCGGACAGGAAACAACCAGGCTCCGCTT.

In its sample, this clone was seen once. Mouse gene names apply. CDR3 bases read: TGTGCCAGCAGCCCTTGGACAGGGGGTTCCAACGAAAGATTATTT. It codes for CASSPWTGGSNERLF. The full CDR3 sequence reads CASSPWTGGSNERLFF. The rearrangement links TRBV3 to TRBJ1-4; 10 bases line up with TRBD1. Sequencing ends 1 residue short of the CDR3 end; the germline J gene provides the rest. The CDR3 is 16 amino acids. Looked up from germline, CDR1 is SNHLY and CDR2 is FYNGKV (reference sequence). Trimming cost V 5 bases and J 1 base; bases outside gene matches: 4.

This clone has more than one count but fewer than ten. Germline and genes here are mouse. The read falls 1 residue short of the CDR3 end, and the missing part is taken from the germline J gene. This chain connects TRBV13-1 to TRBJ1-5; D uncertain. This CDR3 is built from 14 residues. The V gene lost 2 bases and the J gene lost 0 bases, with 6 bases spanning the gap. CDR1 and CDR2 (germline): NSHNY, SYGAGN. This CDR3 is CASSEGFNNQAPLF. The covered CDR3 bases are TGTGCCAGCAGTGAAGGGTTTAACAACCAGGCTCCGCTT.

For this clone: The gene names here belong to mouse. The sequenced CDR3 bases are TGTGCCAGCAGTGAGGACACCCAGTAC. It yields the protein CASSEDTQY. In full, the CDR3 reads CASSEDTQYF. This chain uses TRBV13-1 with TRBJ2-5; no reliable D call. From the germline J gene comes the end of the CDR3, since the read stops 1 residue before it. V lost 2 bases and J lost 6, with 1 base in between. CDR1 is NSHNY and CDR2 is SYGAGN in the germline V gene. CDR3 length equals 10 residues.

In the case of this clone: Genes here carry mouse names. The CDR3 end falls 1 residue outside the read, so it is completed with the germline J gene. V is TRBV19 and J is TRBJ2-5; perhaps TRBD1 as D (6 bases). The CDR3 totals 16 residues. Trimming cost V 1 base and J 0 bases, with 12 bases left between them. CDR1 FNHDT and CDR2 SITEND come from the germline V gene (reference sequence). The CDR3 here is CASSISGQFNQDTQYF. The sequenced part of the CDR3 DNA is TGTGCCAGCAGTATATCGGGACAATTTAACCAAGACACCCAGTAC.

A remark on this clone: Gene names are the mouse ones. The read ends 1 residue shy of where the CDR3 ends; the end is completed using the germline J gene. The chain joins TRBV26 to TRBJ1-1; no reliable D call. This CDR3 has 13 amino acids. The V end was cut by 2 bases, the J end by 3 bases, with 7 bases between. Germline CDR1 and CDR2: KGHPV and FQNQEV (reference sequence). The CDR3 loop reads CASSLMGYTEVFF. The covered CDR3 bases are TGTGCCAGCAGTCTGATGGGTTACACAGAAGTCTTC.

Within the sample, this clone is large. The genes are named according to mouse. The DNA read from the CDR3 is TGTGCCAGCAGTTTGAGGGCCGGGCAGCTCTAC. Amino acids: CASSLRAGQLY. The full CDR3 reads CASSLRAGQLYF. V gene TRBV14 combines with J gene TRBJ2-2; D remains unclear. The read comes to an end 1 residue before the CDR3 does, leaving the germline J gene to fill in the end. Between the trimmed V and J ends, which lost 2 bases and 6 bases, there was a span of 5 bases. Looked up from germline, CDR1 is SGHDT and CDR2 is FRDEAV. The CDR3 extends over 12 amino acids.

About this clone: These gene names are mouse names. CDR3 loop: CASSLGLGSQNTLYF. Incomplete CDR3 DNA: TGTGCCAGCAGTCTGGGACTGGGTAGTCAAAACACCTTGTAC. This chain connects TRBV26 to TRBJ2-4, with TRBD2 identical over 8 bases. The read ends 1 residue shy of where the CDR3 ends; the end is completed using the germline J gene. Germline V gene data show CDR1 as KGHPV and CDR2 as FQNQEV (reference sequence). The CDR3 has 15 amino acids. The V gene end was trimmed by 2 bases and the J gene end by 0 bases; junction bases not matched to a gene: 1.

Concerning this clone itself: The gene symbols are mouse symbols. Read data end 1 residue before the CDR3 end; the end is taken from the germline J gene. The chain uses TRBV29 and TRBJ1-6; no definite D call. TRBJ1-6 is marked as an open reading frame, function uncertain. The CDR3 is made up of 14 amino acids. Germline CDR1 and CDR2: MSHET and SYDVDS. V lost 3 bases, J lost 0 bases, and 3 bases lay in between. CDR3 sequence: CASSFDSYNSPLYF. The CDR3 bases that were read are TGTGCTAGCAGTTTCGATTCCTATAATTCGCCCCTCTAC.